A single sample gave rise to the 26 T cell receptor beta chains below, sequenced in a study of blood T cells in healthy people across ages. A J-beta primer mix and a sample-barcoded 5' primer were used in a second PCR of about 7 to 12 cycles. A single record per CDR3 protein comes from TCRdb applying MiXCR to the 5' RACE reads. Among some 1,800,000 distinct CDR3 sequences listed, roughly two fifths were seen once. The sample taken for sequencing was blood. The receptors here all came from a human donor in good health.

The CDR3 DNA is TGTGCCATCAGTGAAAGAATGTCTGGCAATCAGCCCCAGCATTTT. Translated, it gives CAISERMSGNQPQHF. This sequence joins TRBV10-3 and TRBJ1-5; no reliable D call. Germline V gene sequence: CDR1 ENHRY, CDR2 SYGVKD. The CDR3 runs 15 residues. With 3 bases removed from V and 2 bases from J, the gap between germline ends came to 11 bases.

V is TRBV9 and J is TRBJ1-2; 12 positions match TRBD1. The ends lost 0 bases at V and 8 bases at J; junction bases unmatched: 5. The CDR3 has 15 amino acids. The germline CDR1 and CDR2 sequences are SGDLS and YYNGEE. DNA of the CDR3: TGTGCCAGCAGCGTAGGAGGAGGGACAGGGGGCGGCTACACCTTC. It is translated as CASSVGGGTGGGYTF.

The genes are TRBV19 and TRBJ1-2; 9 nucleotides line up with TRBD1. Germline V CDR1 and CDR2: LNHDA, SQIVND (reference sequence). J gave up 4 bases and V 3 bases, and 9 bases lay outside the gene matches. This CDR3 contains 16 residues. As DNA, the CDR3 is TGTGCCAGTAGTATCTGGACAGGGGAGTCGGGCTATGGCTACACCTTC. This translates into CASSIWTGESGYGYTF.

The chain has TRBV29-1 and TRBJ2-7, with 7 bases identical to TRBD2. CDR3 length equals 16 residues. Germline V gene lookup returns CDR1 SQVTM and CDR2 ANQGSEA. Losses at the gene ends were 0 bases for V and 7 bases for J; bases not matched to a gene: 15. CDR3: CSVEDSAGESYNEQYF. The CDR3 DNA reads as TGCAGCGTTGAAGATTCGGCGGGGGAGTCCTACAATGAGCAGTACTTC.

This clonotype has a handful of counts. V usage is TRBV2 and J usage is TRBJ1-2, with D possibly matching TRBD1 (5 bases). This CDR3 spans 12 amino acids. Trimming took 8 bases from V and 3 from J, leaving 10 bases between them. Germline V gene sequence: CDR1 SNHLY, CDR2 FYNNEI. The CDR3 DNA follows: TGTGCCAGCCTCTCGGGGGACTATGGCTACACCTTC. Translation gives CASLSGDYGYTF.

This sequence joins TRBV6-5 and TRBJ2-1; 7 bases map to TRBD2. V lost 2 bases, J lost 8 bases, and 15 bases stayed unmatched. The germline CDR1 and CDR2 sequences are MNHEY and SVGAGI. The CDR3 loop spans 17 amino acids. CDR3 DNA sequence: TGTGCCAGCAGTTACAGTGGAGCGGGGAGTTATCTGGATGAGCAGTTCTTC. It codes for CASSYSGAGSYLDEQFF.

This clonotype was observed a handful of times. The rearrangement uses TRBV15 and TRBJ2-1; D is possibly TRBD1 (6 bases). Germline V gives CDR1 LNHNV, CDR2 YYDKDF (reference sequence). V lost 0 bases and J lost 15, with 12 bases in between. CDR3 length: 12 residues. This CDR3 reads CATSRDRGDWFF. DNA of the CDR3: TGTGCCACCAGCAGAGACAGGGGTGATTGGTTCTTC.

V and J are TRBV4-3 and TRBJ2-7; no definite D call. V was clipped by 0 bases and J by 1 base, with 13 bases between them. The CDR3 spans 16 residues. CDR1 and CDR2 from the germline V gene are LGHNA and YSLEER. DNA for the CDR3: TGCGCCAGCAGCCAAGATCTGGCAGGCGAGTCCTACGAGCAGTACTTC. Its protein product is CASSQDLAGESYEQYF.

This clonotype occurred once. V usage is TRBV6-6 and J usage is TRBJ1-4; D remains ambiguous. V dropped 8 bases and J dropped 8 bases, with 15 bases sitting between them. The CDR3 consists of 13 residues. The V gene's germline CDR1 is MNHNY and CDR2 SVGAGI (reference sequence). The CDR3 nucleotides are TGTGCCAGCGCCCAGGATCTTGGGGAAAAACTGTTTTTT. Encoded protein: CASAQDLGEKLFF.

The chain has TRBV4-1 and TRBJ1-1; D is perhaps TRBD1 (5 bases). The germline V gene encodes CDR1 MGHRA and CDR2 YSYEKL. The CDR3 contains 17 residues. Between the trimmed V and J ends, which lost 0 bases and 1 base, there was a span of 15 bases. The CDR3 DNA is TGCGCCAGCAGCCAAGACCGGACAAGGCCTAGGAACACTGAAGCTTTCTTT. As protein: CASSQDRTRPRNTEAFF.

This clonotype was detected only a few times. The chain uses TRBV4-3 and TRBJ2-7, with 8 bases that match TRBD2. The CDR3 loop spans 16 amino acids. Per the germline V gene, CDR1 is LGHNA and CDR2 is YSLEER. J gave up 3 bases and V 0 bases, and 7 bases lay outside the gene matches. CDR3 nucleotide sequence: TGCGCCAGCAGCCAAGATCTTGGTAGCGGGGACTACGAGCAGTACTTC. This gives the protein CASSQDLGSGDYEQYF.

J is TRBJ1-2 and V is TRBV6-5, with 7 bases aligning to TRBD1. The trim removed 6 bases at V and 8 bases at J, leaving 18 bases unmatched. Germline values: CDR1 MNHEY, CDR2 SVGAGI. This CDR3 comprises 16 residues. CDR3: CASSRDPTGSLGGYTF. CDR3 coding DNA: TGTGCCAGCAGCCGGGATCCGACAGGGAGTCTCGGAGGCTACACCTTC.

The chain links TRBV28 to TRBJ2-7, with TRBD1 matching 8 bases. The CDR3 length is 14 residues. Trimming cost V 8 bases and J 5 bases; bases outside gene matches: 11. Germline-derived CDR1 and CDR2 are MDHEN and SYDVKM. CDR3 residues: CASRLPGQEHEQYF. The CDR3 nucleotides are TGTGCCAGCCGATTACCGGGACAGGAGCACGAGCAGTACTTC.

The chain carries TRBV7-2 and TRBJ1-2; TRBD1 might be the D (6 bases). The CDR3 runs to 12 residues. Germline V gives CDR1 SGHTA, CDR2 FQGNSA. The V gene lost 8 bases and the J gene lost 10 bases, with 17 bases spanning the gap. The CDR3 region is CASVDSGHIYTF. CDR3 in DNA: TGTGCCAGCGTTGACTCGGGACACATCTACACCTTC. Based on the CDR3 plus reference TRBV7-2 and TRBJ1-2, the full variable domain is GAGVSQSPSNKVTEKGKDVELRCDPISGHTALYWYRQSLGQGLEFLIYFQGNSAPDKSGLPSDRFSAERTGGSVSTLTIQRTQQEDSAVYLCASVDSGHIYTFGSGTRLTVV.

This clonotype was detected only a few times. The gene calls are TRBV4-1 and TRBJ1-1, with D maybe TRBD1 (6 bases). The length of the CDR3 is 15 residues. Trimming removed 4 bases from V and 7 bases from J, with 19 bases in between. Per germline, CDR1 MGHRA and CDR2 YSYEKL. The CDR3 DNA reads as TGCGCCAGCAGCCGTGGAGGGGGAAAGTTCGGTGAAGCTTTCTTT. Its protein is CASSRGGGKFGEAFF.

This sequence joins TRBV20-1 and TRBJ2-1, with D maybe TRBD2 (5 bases). Germline V gene data show CDR1 as DFQATT and CDR2 as SNEGSKA (reference sequence). V was cut by 0 bases and J by 7 bases, with 16 bases left in between. CDR3 length: 15 residues. Here the CDR3 DNA reads TGCAGTGCTAGAGATCATCTGGGTACGGGGAATGAGCAGTTCTTC. This sequence encodes CSARDHLGTGNEQFF.

The V and J genes are TRBV7-2 and TRBJ2-1; 12 bases are a match to TRBD1. Germline V gene data show CDR1 as SGHTA and CDR2 as FQGNSA. The trim removed 4 bases at V and 10 bases at J, leaving 17 bases unmatched. CDR3 length equals 18 residues. This CDR3 is CASSSHGFGTGGFYEQFF. CDR3 nucleotide sequence: TGTGCCAGCAGCTCGCATGGGTTCGGGACAGGGGGCTTCTACGAGCAGTTCTTC. Using reference TRBV7-2 and TRBJ2-1 for the parts outside the CDR3, the full variable domain is GAGVSQSPSNKVTEKGKDVELRCDPISGHTALYWYRQSLGQGLEFLIYFQGNSAPDKSGLPSDRFSAERTGGSVSTLTIQRTQQEDSAVYLCASSSHGFGTGGFYEQFFGPGTRLTVL.

V gene TRBV7-7 combines with J gene TRBJ2-7; a weak D match, TRBD2 (5 bases). The germline V gene encodes CDR1 SSHAT and CDR2 FNYEAQ (reference sequence). The CDR3 contains 14 residues. V lost 3 bases, J lost 3 bases, and 12 bases lay in between. Here the CDR3 reads CASSFSRRRYEQYF. DNA of the CDR3: TGTGCCAGCAGCTTCTCCAGGAGGCGCTACGAGCAGTACTTC.

The V gene is TRBV5-1, the J gene TRBJ2-5, with 9 bases aligning to TRBD1. V shed 2 bases, J shed 11 bases, and the junction held 13 bases outside the gene matches. The CDR3 consists of 15 residues. Germline-derived CDR1 and CDR2 are SGHRS and YFSETQ. The CDR3 region has the DNA TGCGCCAGCAGCTTATCCGGGACAGGGTCCTCTGAGCAGTACTTC. Protein sequence: CASSLSGTGSSEQYF. Looking up the rest from reference TRBV5-1 and TRBJ2-5 gives the full variable domain: KAGVTQTPRYLIKTRGQQVTLSCSPISGHRSVSWYQQTPGQGLQFLFEYFSETQRNKGNFPGRFSGRQFSNSRSEMNVSTLELGDSALYLCASSLSGTGSSEQYFGPGTRLLVL.

This clonotype was detected once. This chain joins TRBV5-6 and TRBJ2-3; D uncertain. V lost 5 bases and J 2 bases, leaving 12 bases between the germline ends. Germline-derived CDR1 and CDR2 are SGHDT and YYEEEE. This CDR3 has 14 amino acids. This CDR3 reads CASRRFIITDTQYF. The CDR3, as DNA: TGTGCCAGCAGACGGTTTATCATCACAGATACGCAGTATTTT.

This clonotype has at least ten counts. This chain links TRBV10-3 with TRBJ2-5; 14 nucleotides line up with TRBD2. Germline-derived CDR1 and CDR2 are ENHRY and SYGVKD. With 6 bases clipped from V and 4 bases from J, the junction kept 10 bases outside the gene matches. This CDR3 is 17 amino acids long. CDR3 amino acids: CAIRMGLAGEVTETQYF. The CDR3 DNA follows: TGTGCCATCAGGATGGGACTAGCGGGGGAGGTTACAGAGACCCAGTACTTC.

V usage is TRBV7-2 and J usage is TRBJ2-5; D unresolved. Germline CDR1 reads SGHTA; CDR2 reads FQGNSA. The germline V and J ends were trimmed by 1 base and 2 bases, with 11 bases remaining between them. CDR3 length equals 15 residues. The CDR3 protein is CASSLVASRQETQYF. Here the CDR3 DNA reads TGTGCCAGCAGCTTAGTTGCCAGTAGGCAAGAGACCCAGTACTTC.

This clonotype was seen more than once but under ten times. This rearrangement joins TRBV20-1 to TRBJ1-5; 11 nucleotides match TRBD1. The germline gives CDR1 DFQATT, CDR2 SNEGSKA (reference sequence). CDR3 length: 13 residues. The V and J ends lost 6 bases and 9 bases, in that order; junction bases with no gene match: 7. The CDR3 is CSAGTGGPRPQHF. The CDR3, as DNA: TGCAGTGCAGGGACAGGGGGGCCCCGGCCCCAGCATTTT.

This clonotype was recorded many times. In DNA, the CDR3 is TGCAGTGCTAGAGATCTGCAAAGGTTAACTTACGAGCAGTACTTC. Translating gives CSARDLQRLTYEQYF. The chain combines TRBV20-1 with TRBJ2-7; D is undetermined. This CDR3 has 15 amino acids. V was pared by 0 bases and J by 4 bases, with 16 bases between. Looked up from germline, CDR1 is DFQATT and CDR2 is SNEGSKA (reference sequence).

This clonotype showed up just a few times. CDR3 DNA: TGTGCCAGCAGCTTCCCGGGGCCCCAAGAGACCCAGTACTTC. This encodes CASSFPGPQETQYF. The chain combines TRBV5-4 with TRBJ2-5; either TRBD1 or TRBD2 may fit D (5 bases each). Germline-derived CDR1 and CDR2 are SGHNT and YYREEE (reference sequence). V gave up 2 bases and J gave up 1 base, with 9 bases separating them. The CDR3 spans 14 residues.

J is TRBJ2-5 and V is TRBV6-5; TRBD2 might be the D (6 bases). CDR1 and CDR2 from the germline V gene are MNHEY and SVGAGI. CDR3 size: 16 residues. Trimming stripped 4 bases from V and 5 bases from J, with 20 bases between. CDR3 nucleotide sequence: TGTGCCAGCAGTTGCCTTCCTGGGGGGTTACGGGAGACCCAGTACTTC. This gives the protein CASSCLPGGLRETQYF.